The 21 T cell receptor beta chains listed next were all sequenced from one sample in a study of metastatic and nonmetastatic thyroid tumors. Patients were all untreated before their thyroid surgery. TCRdb reassembled clones from the PCR reads with MiXCR. In the table there are about 50,000 clones, about 4% of which are singletons. Sequenced material: blood. The receptors were sampled from a female donor with papillary thyroid cancer or a benign thyroid nodule (not recorded which). Some clones in this sample may be carry-over from other donors' samples.

This clone was observed a few times. The chain is built from TRBV10-1 and TRBJ2-1; D might be TRBD2 (6 bases). Germline V gene sequence: CDR1 WNHNN, CDR2 SYGVQD (reference sequence). The V gene lost 7 bases and the J gene lost 1 base, with 20 bases spanning the gap. The CDR3 sequence is 17 residues long. CDR3 residues: CASIRCSSVCSYNEQFF. CDR3 nucleotides: TGCGCCAGCATCAGATGCTCTAGCGTGTGTTCCTACAATGAGCAGTTCTTC.

There are many counts of this clone. The chain has TRBV12-3 or TRBV12-4 and TRBJ2-5; 7 nucleotides line up with TRBD2. CDR3 size: 15 residues. J was trimmed by 4 bases and V by 5 bases; bases with no gene match: 10. The CDR3 protein is CASSPGWEGIETQYF. CDR3 coding DNA: TGTGCCAGCAGTCCAGGTTGGGAGGGGATAGAGACCCAGTACTTC.

This clone came up many times. The rearrangement joins TRBV25-1 to TRBJ2-5; tentative D call: TRBD1 (5 bases). Germline V lookup: CDR1 MGHDK, CDR2 SYGVNS. CDR3 length: 14 residues. V dropped 5 bases and J dropped 2 bases, with 12 bases sitting between them. DNA for the CDR3: TGTGCCAGCAGTAACCCGACAGCGCAAGAGACCCAGTACTTC. Translated, it gives CASSNPTAQETQYF.

This clone occurred many times. The chain employs TRBV13 and TRBJ2-7, with 10 nucleotides matching TRBD2. The CDR3 runs to 16 residues. The germline V gene has CDR1 PRHDT and CDR2 FYEKMQ (reference sequence). After removal of 5 bases from V and 2 bases from J, the junction contained 9 bases not matched to a gene. The CDR3 region has the DNA TGTGCCAGCAGCCCTAATAGCGGGAGGTCCCCCTACGAGCAGTACTTC. This codes for CASSPNSGRSPYEQYF.

The sample holds many counts of this clone. The V call is TRBV7-8, the J call TRBJ2-2; tentative D call: TRBD2 (5 bases). The CDR3 is 16 amino acids. The germline CDR1 and CDR2 sequences are SGHVS and FQNEAQ. Trimming removed 6 bases at V and 5 bases at J, with 19 bases between. The DNA for the CDR3 is TGTGCCAGCAGTCAAAAGCGGATTCCGCGGACCGGGGAGCTGTTTTTT. Its protein product is CASSQKRIPRTGELFF.

This clone was seen many times. Here the CDR3 reads CASSPRSIPDTEAFF. The CDR3 DNA reads TGTGCCAGCAGTCCTAGGAGTATCCCCGACACTGAAGCTTTCTTT. The rearrangement uses TRBV11-3 and TRBJ1-1; unclear D gene. Trimming pared 6 bases from V and 3 bases from J, leaving 17 bases between. This CDR3 spans 15 amino acids. Per germline, CDR1 SGHNT and CDR2 YENEEA.

This rearrangement joins TRBV28 to TRBJ1-5; D ambiguous. V shed 8 bases and J shed 1 base, with 6 bases lying between them. The CDR3 contains 12 residues. Germline CDR1 reads MDHEN; CDR2 reads SYDVKM. The CDR3 nucleotides read TGTGCCAGCCGGCAAAGCAATCAGCCCCAGCATTTT. Its protein product is CASRQSNQPQHF.

A word on this clone: A single base separates this from a much larger clone, so it may be a read error. The sample has other DNA sequences that encode this CDR3 too. CDR3 DNA: TGCGCCAGCAGCCAGGGGGGGGCCCCCGCTAACTATGGCTACACCTTC. Encoded protein: CASSQGGAPANYGYTF. V usage is TRBV4-1 and J usage is TRBJ1-2; D may be TRBD1 (6 bases). CDR1 is MGHRA, CDR2 YSYEKL, per germline. This CDR3 spans 16 amino acids. The V gene lost 3 bases and the J gene lost 0 bases, with 14 bases spanning the gap.

This clone was counted between two and nine times. This sequence joins TRBV20-1 and TRBJ1-1, with D unresolved. The V end lost 6 bases, the J end lost 3 bases, and 8 bases lay between the germline ends. The CDR3 loop spans 11 amino acids. Germline values: CDR1 DFQATT, CDR2 SNEGSKA (reference sequence). The CDR3 bases are TGCAGTGCACCGGACGACACTGAAGCTTTCTTT. This sequence encodes CSAPDDTEAFF.

This clone has just a few counts. The CDR3 spells CASSNLALWEQFF. CDR3 bases: TGTGCCAGTAGTAATCTCGCCCTGTGGGAGCAGTTCTTC. The V and J genes are TRBV19 and TRBJ2-1; D uncertain. V lost 4 bases, J lost 10 bases, and 14 bases lay in between. The CDR3 loop spans 13 amino acids. The germline V gene has CDR1 LNHDA and CDR2 SQIVND (reference sequence).

This clone has just a few counts. The genes are TRBV6-1 and TRBJ1-6, with 7 bases lining up with TRBD1. Per germline, CDR1 MNHNS and CDR2 SASEGT. CDR3 length: 14 amino acids. Losses at the gene ends were 8 bases for V and 3 bases for J; bases not matched to a gene: 4. The CDR3 DNA reads as TGTGCCAGCTCAGGGGGACTCTATAATTCACCCCTCCACTTT. Its protein is CASSGGLYNSPLHF.

In this sample, this clone turned up many times. A much larger clone lies one base from this, so it may be a read error. This rearrangement joins TRBV5-1 to TRBJ2-7; TRBD1 aligns across 7 bases. The CDR3 is made up of 14 amino acids. Germline CDR1 is SGHRS and CDR2 is YFSETQ. With V trimmed by 2 bases and J by 3 bases, 5 bases remained unmatched. The DNA for the CDR3 is TGCGCCAGCAGCTTTTGGGCAGGGGGCTACGAGCAGTACTTC. Encoded protein: CASSFWAGGYEQYF.

This chain links TRBV12-3 or TRBV12-4 with TRBJ2-7, with 8 bases matching TRBD1. The V segment lost 6 bases and the J segment 3 bases; nucleotides outside the gene matches: 4. This CDR3 has 13 residues. The CDR3 protein is CASSGQGFYEQYF. In nucleotides, the CDR3 is TGTGCCAGCAGCGGACAGGGTTTCTACGAGCAGTACTTC.

The table lists this clone with many counts. This CDR3 is also generated by other DNA sequences in the sample. The chain links TRBV7-9 to TRBJ2-1, with 7 bases identical to TRBD1. Looked up from germline, CDR1 is SEHNR and CDR2 is FQNEAQ (reference sequence). J gave up 15 bases and V 2 bases, and 7 bases lay outside the gene matches. The length of the CDR3 is 12 residues. The CDR3 DNA reads TGTGCCAGCAGCTTAAATCCACAGGGGACGTTCTTC. It yields the protein CASSLNPQGTFF.

This clone has a count of ten or more. V and J are TRBV20-1 and TRBJ1-2; D perhaps matches TRBD1 (5 bases). Trimming cost V 0 bases and J 5 bases, with 25 bases left between them. In germline, CDR1 is DFQATT, CDR2 SNEGSKA (reference sequence). CDR3 length: 18 amino acids. CDR3 amino acids: CSARDSGPVIWEGYGYTF. CDR3 nucleotides: TGCAGTGCTAGAGATTCGGGGCCGGTGATATGGGAAGGGTATGGCTACACCTTC.

As concerns this clone: This may stem from a read error, because a much larger clone lies one nucleotide away. The chain links TRBV4-1 to TRBJ2-5, with 8 bases fitting TRBD2. Germline lookup yields CDR1 MGHRA and CDR2 YSYEKL. The junction had 10 bases not matched to a gene; V was cut back by 6 bases and J by 7 bases. The CDR3 is 14 amino acids. The chain's CDR3 is CASSPREGGGTQYF. The DNA of the CDR3 is TGCGCCAGCAGTCCCCGGGAGGGAGGGGGGACCCAGTACTTC.

This clone showed up many times. The CDR3 sequence: CSARDESSYEQYF. Here the CDR3 DNA reads TGCAGTGCTAGAGATGAGTCCAGCTACGAGCAGTACTTC. The chain combines TRBV20-1 with TRBJ2-7, with D uncertain. V lost 0 bases to trimming and J lost 3 bases, with 9 bases between them. The CDR3 has 13 residues. Germline-derived CDR1 and CDR2 are DFQATT and SNEGSKA (reference sequence).

The gene calls are TRBV24-1 and TRBJ2-6; no definite D call. This CDR3 spans 16 amino acids. The germline gives CDR1 KGHDR, CDR2 SFDVKD. V was cut by 1 base and J by 4 bases, with 10 bases left in between. DNA for the CDR3: TGTGCCACCAGTGATTTTAAGGGTTCAGGGGCCAACGTCCTGACTTTC. It yields the protein CATSDFKGSGANVLTF.

This clone was detected a few times. The chain carries TRBV12-3 or TRBV12-4 and TRBJ2-1; D is ambiguous. The ends were cut back, 6 bases at V and 6 bases at J, with 12 bases in the middle. CDR3 length: 13 residues. As DNA, the CDR3 is TGTGCCAGCAGCCTTAACGGTTTCAATGAGCAGTTCTTC. Amino acids: CASSLNGFNEQFF.

This clone is termed medium-sized. This chain connects TRBV6-1 to TRBJ2-7; 9 bases are shared with TRBD1. This CDR3 has 14 amino acids. Germline loops: CDR1 MNHNS, CDR2 SASEGT. With 8 bases clipped from V and 1 base from J, the junction kept 6 bases outside the gene matches. The CDR3: CASRGQGNSYEQYF. The CDR3 DNA reads as TGTGCCAGCCGCGGACAGGGGAATTCCTACGAGCAGTACTTC.

This clone has at least ten counts. This chain links TRBV12-3 or TRBV12-4 with TRBJ2-5; possible D gene TRBD2, 6 bases. Trimming removed 8 bases from V and 5 bases from J, with 18 bases in between. The CDR3 extends over 14 amino acids. CDR3 region: CASRVSWGVETQYF. The CDR3 region has the DNA TGTGCCAGCCGAGTCTCGTGGGGGGTTGAGACCCAGTACTTC.